These T cell receptor beta chains were read from a single sample in a study of blood T cell repertoires in COVID-19. TCRdb's copy holds only in-frame clones and misses some; the assay was immunoSEQ multiplex PCR. The sample records about 44,000 clones, roughly nine tenths being singletons. The sequencing sample was made of peripheral blood. These receptors were collected from a man aged 70-80 years with active COVID-19. The CDR3 runs from the conserved cysteine through the conserved F or W. The order of the fields is D gene, V gene, J gene, clone size, CDR3 protein, CDR3 DNA. D genes are given only for firm matches. Some rows have no size entry. The others give once, few or many, or a class for an expanded clone.

TRBD2	TRBV5-8	TRBJ2-3	-	CASSSQKMTSGITDTQYF	TGTGCCAGCAGCTCACAAAAGATGACTAGCGGGATCACAGATACGCAGTATTTT
TRBD1	TRBV6-2/TRBV6-3	TRBJ2-7	-	CASSTGGPNYEQYF	TGTGCCAGCAGTACAGGGGGCCCTAACTACGAGCAGTACTTC
TRBD1	TRBV6-4	TRBJ1-5	-	CASSDSTGGLNQPQHF	TGTGCCAGCAGTGACTCGACAGGGGGCCTCAATCAGCCCCAGCATTTT
-	TRBV11-2	TRBJ2-3	-	CASSFQGPNTYTDTQYF	TGTGCCAGCAGCTTTCAGGGCCCGAACACTTACACAGATACGCAGTATTTT
TRBD1	TRBV11-2	TRBJ2-3	-	CASSLRRGRDTQYF	TGTGCCAGCAGCTTACGAAGGGGGCGAGATACGCAGTATTTT
TRBD1	TRBV19	TRBJ1-1	-	CASRHYFGQANTEAFF	TGTGCCAGTAGACACTATTTCGGACAGGCGAACACTGAAGCTTTCTTT
-	TRBV6-2/TRBV6-3	TRBJ2-3	-	CASSYLGGESTDTQYF	TGTGCCAGCAGTTACTTAGGGGGGGAGAGCACAGATACGCAGTATTTT
TRBD2	TRBV7-2	TRBJ2-3	-	CASSGSGADQDTQYF	TGTGCCAGCAGCGGTAGCGGGGCGGACCAAGATACGCAGTATTTT
-	TRBV7-2	TRBJ1-1	-	CASSSREGGGTEAFF	TGTGCCAGCAGCTCTCGGGAGGGAGGAGGGACTGAAGCTTTCTTT
-	TRBV2	TRBJ2-3	-	CASSVLRAPDTQYF	TGTGCCAGCAGTGTCCTCAGGGCCCCAGATACGCAGTATTTT
-	TRBV12-5	TRBJ1-3	-	CASGLVIRDSGNTIYF	TGTGCTAGTGGTTTGGTAATTCGAGACTCTGGAAACACCATATATTTT
TRBD1	TRBV19	TRBJ1-5	-	CASSIGTGVQPQHF	TGTGCCAGTAGTATAGGGACAGGGGTTCAGCCCCAGCATTTT
TRBD1	TRBV14	TRBJ1-2	-	CASSQGQNYGYTF	TGTGCCAGCAGCCAGGGACAGAACTATGGCTACACCTTC
TRBD1	TRBV7-9	TRBJ2-7	few	CASSPGTGSYEQYF	TGTGCCAGCAGTCCCGGGACAGGGAGTTACGAGCAGTACTTC
-	TRBV7-3	TRBJ2-1	-	CASSRTNLAIDEQFF	TGTGCCAGCAGCCGCACGAATCTAGCGATCGATGAGCAGTTCTTC
-	TRBV28	TRBJ1-4	-	CASSFHRTFGRNEKLFF	TGTGCCAGCAGTTTCCACAGAACCTTCGGCCGAAATGAAAAACTGTTTTTT
TRBD1	TRBV9	TRBJ1-5	-	CASSVADRASNQPQHF	TGTGCCAGCAGCGTAGCCGACAGGGCGAGCAATCAGCCCCAGCATTTT
TRBD1	TRBV19	TRBJ1-5	-	CASSTGQGGNQPQHF	TGTGCCAGTAGTACGGGACAGGGGGGCAATCAGCCCCAGCATTTT
-	TRBV7-8	TRBJ2-1	-	CASSLGASVYNEQFF	TGTGCCAGCAGTCTTGGGGCCTCTGTCTACAATGAGCAGTTCTTC
-	TRBV7-2	TRBJ1-4	-	CASRERTNEKLFF	TGTGCCAGCAGGGAGAGGACTAATGAAAAACTGTTTTTT
-	TRBV28	TRBJ2-4	-	CASSLLSGIGAKNIQYF	TGTGCCAGCAGTTTATTATCCGGGATAGGGGCCAAAAACATTCAGTACTTC
TRBD1	TRBV2	TRBJ2-7	-	CASSALRQGDYEQYF	TGTGCCAGCAGCGCCCTTCGGCAGGGGGACTACGAGCAGTACTTC
TRBD1	TRBV6-6	TRBJ1-2	-	CASSYSTQGGHGYTF	TGTGCCAGCAGTTACTCGACACAGGGGGGCCATGGCTACACCTTC
-	TRBV7-6	TRBJ2-2	-	CASSTVGLTLTGELFF	TGTGCCAGCAGCACAGTGGGACTTACCCTCACCGGGGAGCTGTTTTTT
-	TRBV5-1	TRBJ1-5	-	CASSLGASGGQPQHF	TGCGCCAGCAGCTTGGGGGCATCCGGAGGGCAGCCCCAGCATTTT
-	TRBV12-3/TRBV12-4	TRBJ1-1	-	CASSFGEDTEAFF	TGTGCCAGCAGTTTCGGGGAGGACACTGAAGCTTTCTTT
-	TRBV3-1/TRBV3-2	TRBJ1-6	-	CASSRGGEGNSPLHF	TGTGCCAGCAGCCGCGGGGGGGAGGGGAATTCACCCCTCCACTTT
-	TRBV19	TRBJ2-7	-	CASSIGLSSYEQYF	TGTGCCAGTAGTATCGGACTGAGCTCCTACGAGCAGTACTTC
-	TRBV12-1	TRBJ1-5	once	CASSGRVSNQPQHF	TGTGCCAGCAGCGGCAGGGTTAGTAATCAGCCCCAGCATTTT